The source of this TCR beta chain is a study of metastatic and nonmetastatic thyroid tumors. Each patient went into thyroid surgery without having received any treatment. TCRdb called clones again from the PCR reads with MiXCR. The table lists about 33,000 clones, over 15% of them singletons. This clone was found many times. With V trimmed by 6 bases and J by 8 bases, 12 bases remained unmatched. The CDR3 runs 14 residues. The TCR was taken from a male donor with papillary thyroid cancer or a benign thyroid nodule (not recorded which). Some clones in this sample may be carry-over from other donors' samples. The sequencing input was blood. This chain joins TRBV12-3 or TRBV12-4 and TRBJ1-1, with 7 nucleotides matching TRBD1. Here the CDR3 DNA reads TGTGCCAGCAGCCCTCAAGCCGGGACAGCCGAAGCTTTCTTT. This gives the protein CASSPQAGTAEAFF.